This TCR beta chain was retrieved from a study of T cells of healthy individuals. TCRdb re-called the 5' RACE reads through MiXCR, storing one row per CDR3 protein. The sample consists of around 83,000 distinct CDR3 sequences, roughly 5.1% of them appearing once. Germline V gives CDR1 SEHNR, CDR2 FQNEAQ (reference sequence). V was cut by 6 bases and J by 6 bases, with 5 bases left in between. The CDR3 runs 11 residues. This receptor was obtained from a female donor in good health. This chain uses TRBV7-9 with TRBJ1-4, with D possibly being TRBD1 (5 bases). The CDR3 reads CASRGDEKLFF. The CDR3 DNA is TGTGCCAGCAGAGGGGATGAAAAACTGTTTTTT.